One sample yielded the 13 T cell receptor beta chains listed below, sequenced in a study of cytomegalovirus exposure and HLA in healthy donors. Primers included in the PCR were 60 Vbeta and 13 Jbeta primers. Sequencing used immunoSEQ multiplex PCR; TCRdb keeps in-frame clones, though not all of them. The sample has 150,000 to 200,000 clones; around 68% are singletons. Sequenced: PBMCs. The receptors stem from a man aged 35-49 years in good health and CMV-seronegative.

The chain combines TRBV6-5 with TRBJ2-7, with 11 bases aligning to TRBD1. Losses at the gene ends were 4 bases for V and 6 bases for J; bases not matched to a gene: 8. This CDR3 is 15 amino acids long. CDR1 and CDR2 (germline): MNHEY, SVGAGI. In nucleotides, the CDR3 is TGTGCCAGCAGTTCTCCCGGGACAGGGGGTACCGAGCAGTACTTC. It codes for CASSSPGTGGTEQYF.

V is TRBV10-3 and J is TRBJ1-3, with D maybe TRBD1 (5 bases). The CDR3 consists of 14 residues. V was cut by 8 bases and J by 3 bases, with 14 bases left in between. The V gene's germline CDR1 is ENHRY and CDR2 SYGVKD. This CDR3 is CAIRQGGDGNTIYF. The CDR3 DNA follows: TGTGCCATCCGGCAGGGAGGTGATGGAAACACCATATATTTT.

The CDR3 nucleotides are TGCGCCAGCAGCTTACAGGGTGATGCCTCCGCCGGGGAGCTGTTTTTT. Translating it yields CASSLQGDASAGELFF. This chain joins TRBV5-1 and TRBJ2-2; D is perhaps TRBD1 (6 bases). The V gene lost 2 bases and the J gene lost 6 bases, with 17 bases spanning the gap. Germline loops: CDR1 SGHRS, CDR2 YFSETQ. This CDR3 has 16 residues.

This sequence joins TRBV27 and TRBJ1-6; 8 nucleotides line up with TRBD1. Germline-derived CDR1 and CDR2 are MNHEY and SMNVEV (reference sequence). The CDR3 consists of 16 residues. Trimming cost V 2 bases and J 11 bases; bases outside gene matches: 11. CDR3 bases: TGTGCCAGCAGTTTAACCCACAGGGGGAAGGCACCACCCCTCCACTTT. Protein: CASSLTHRGKAPPLHF.

This clone was recorded a few times. This chain connects TRBV6-6 to TRBJ1-5; D is undetermined. CDR3 length: 13 amino acids. Trimming cost V 6 bases and J 0 bases, with 6 bases left between them. From germline, CDR1 is MNHNY and CDR2 SVGAGI (reference sequence). CDR3 amino acids: CASSGDSNQPQHF. As DNA, the CDR3 is TGTGCCAGCAGCGGGGATAGCAATCAGCCCCAGCATTTT.

The table lists this clone with a few counts. CDR3 protein: CASSLGRQGRSYEQYF. Written as DNA, the CDR3 is TGTGCCAGCAGCTTAGGGCGCCAGGGCCGCTCCTACGAGCAGTACTTC. J is TRBJ2-7 and V is TRBV7-8; TRBD1 is a possible D gene (5 bases). Germline values: CDR1 SGHVS, CDR2 FQNEAQ. V was clipped by 1 base and J by 0 bases, with 13 bases between them. The CDR3 has 16 amino acids.

The chain carries TRBV5-6 and TRBJ2-1; TRBD1 matches 7 bases. The J segment lost 5 bases and the V segment lost 4 bases, leaving 6 bases of the junction unmatched. Germline lookup yields CDR1 SGHDT and CDR2 YYEEEE. The CDR3 length is 14 residues. CDR3 protein: CASSPGQLNNEQFF. CDR3 DNA: TGTGCCAGCAGCCCGGGACAGCTGAACAATGAGCAGTTCTTC.

This chain links TRBV10-1 with TRBJ2-7; D remains ambiguous. V dropped 0 bases and J dropped 0 bases, with 3 bases sitting between them. CDR3 length: 13 residues. Germline CDR1 WNHNN, CDR2 SYGVQD (reference sequence). The CDR3 region has the DNA TGCGCCAGCAGTGAGTCATACTCCTACGAGCAGTACTTC. It translates to CASSESYSYEQYF.

In its sample, this clone was seen a few times. The chain is built from TRBV2 and TRBJ2-1, with a possible D match to TRBD2 (5 bases). CDR3 length: 14 residues. CDR1 is SNHLY and CDR2 is FYNNEI in the germline V gene. The V and J ends lost 6 bases and 7 bases respectively, with 16 bases between them. The CDR3 nucleotides are TGTGCCAGCAGATCTAGCAGGACGCTTAATGAGCAGTTCTTC. It encodes CASRSSRTLNEQFF.

The CDR3 reads CASSQEDRSSYEQYF. The CDR3 nucleotides are TGCGCCAGCAGCCAAGAGGACAGAAGCTCCTACGAGCAGTACTTC. This chain joins TRBV4-1 and TRBJ2-7, with D possibly TRBD1 on 6 matching bases. This CDR3 contains 15 residues. The ends were cut back, 0 bases at V and 0 bases at J, with 9 bases in the middle. From germline, CDR1 is MGHRA and CDR2 YSYEKL.

This chain joins TRBV6-5 and TRBJ2-2, with a weak D call TRBD1 (6 bases). Germline V gene data show CDR1 as MNHEY and CDR2 as SVGAGI. The CDR3 is made up of 12 amino acids. The ends were cut back, 5 bases at V and 7 bases at J, with 8 bases in the middle. The CDR3 here is CASSGTLGELFF. For the CDR3, the DNA is TGTGCCAGCAGTGGGACACTCGGGGAGCTGTTTTTT.

The chain joins TRBV21-1 to TRBJ2-1; TRBD2 is the table's D call and was not checked against the DNA. TRBV21-1 is marked as a pseudogene. The CDR3 consists of 17 residues. The CDR3 DNA follows: TGTGCCAGCAGCAAAGGCGGACTAGCTTGCTCCTACAATGAGCAGTTCTTC. The encoded protein is CASSKGGLACSYNEQFF.

This chain connects TRBV30 to TRBJ2-2, with 10 bases lining up with TRBD2. CDR1 is GTSNPN, CDR2 SVGIG, per germline (reference sequence). The V and J ends lost 0 bases and 3 bases, in that order; junction bases with no gene match: 10. The CDR3 runs 18 residues. The DNA for the CDR3 is TGTGCCTGGAGTGTACCCAAGACTAGCGGGCGATACACCGGGGAGCTGTTTTTT. This sequence encodes CAWSVPKTSGRYTGELFF.